A single sample is the source of the 16 T cell receptor beta chains below, sequenced in a study of CD8 T cells in Susac syndrome (dated by TCRdb to the late 2010s). Library preparation was by the immunoSEQ multiplex PCR assay. RNA was extracted using the RNeasy kit, and about 0.5 to 1 ug of the RNA was reverse transcribed with random hexamers. Through fastp at Q25 and MiXCR, TCRdb rebuilt clones from the public reads, retaining in-frame beta chains. Records with the same CDR3 protein are collapsed into one entry carrying the most frequent genes and DNA. For this sample there are 95,000 to 150,000 distinct CDR3 sequences; over 95% appear just once. About 0.14% of the sample lies in the top ten. Sequencing used CD4+ T cells from PBMCs. The receptor source for this set is a human donor with Susac syndrome.

This chain joins TRBV29-1 and TRBJ1-1, with D hard to call. The V gene's germline CDR1 is SQVTM and CDR2 ANQGSEA. V shed 5 bases and J shed 3 bases, with 10 bases lying between them. The CDR3 totals 12 residues. CDR3 region: CSVNSRHTEAFF. In nucleotides, the CDR3 is TGCAGCGTTAACTCACGACACACTGAAGCTTTCTTT.

This clonotype came up a few times. V and J are TRBV20-1 and TRBJ1-1, with 11 bases that match TRBD1. The CDR3 runs to 12 residues. Germline V lookup: CDR1 DFQATT, CDR2 SNEGSKA (reference sequence). Trimming at V came to 6 bases and at J to 4 bases, leaving 1 base not matched to a gene. The CDR3 region has the DNA TGCAGTGCCGGACAGGGGGCCACTGAAGCTTTCTTT. Protein sequence: CSAGQGATEAFF.

This chain uses TRBV5-4 with TRBJ2-1; tentative D call: TRBD2 (6 bases). Germline V gene sequence: CDR1 SGHNT, CDR2 YYREEE (reference sequence). V was cut by 1 base and J by 7 bases, with 12 bases left in between. The CDR3 sequence is 14 residues long. CDR3 sequence reads: CASSLSRGGNEQFF. The CDR3 bases are TGTGCCAGCAGCTTGTCGCGGGGTGGGAATGAGCAGTTCTTC.

The chain uses TRBV20-1 and TRBJ2-7; TRBD2 matches at 8 bases. With V trimmed by 3 bases and J by 2 bases, 0 bases remained unmatched. CDR3 length: 12 residues. Germline V gives CDR1 DFQATT, CDR2 SNEGSKA (reference sequence). The CDR3 DNA reads as TGCAGTGCTAGCGGGAGGGCCTACGAGCAGTACTTC. The encoded protein is CSASGRAYEQYF.

The chain has TRBV2 and TRBJ2-1; no clear D gene. V dropped 5 bases and J dropped 7 bases, with 9 bases sitting between them. CDR1 and CDR2 from the germline V gene are SNHLY and FYNNEI. The CDR3 loop spans 12 amino acids. The CDR3 loop is CASSLGWNEQFF. The CDR3 DNA reads TGTGCCAGCAGTCTGGGGTGGAATGAGCAGTTCTTC.

The chain uses TRBV20-1 and TRBJ2-4, with D unclear. Germline-derived CDR1 and CDR2 are DFQATT and SNEGSKA (reference sequence). Trimming stripped 3 bases from V and 0 bases from J, with 15 bases between. There are 16 residues in the CDR3. In nucleotides, the CDR3 is TGCAGTGCTAGCATCTCCGGAGTCCGAGCCAAAAACATTCAGTACTTC. Translating it yields CSASISGVRAKNIQYF.

J is TRBJ2-1 and V is TRBV2; unclear D gene. The CDR3 has 11 residues. V was shortened by 8 bases and J by 6 bases, with 8 bases between the two germline ends. Germline-derived CDR1 and CDR2 are SNHLY and FYNNEI. The chain's CDR3 is CASSRANEQFF. Here the CDR3 DNA reads TGTGCCAGCTCCCGGGCCAATGAGCAGTTCTTC.

V usage is TRBV24-1 and J usage is TRBJ2-1, with 12 positions matching TRBD2. The CDR3 runs 16 residues. Germline lookup yields CDR1 KGHDR and CDR2 SFDVKD. With 9 bases clipped from V and 1 base from J, the junction kept 6 bases outside the gene matches. CDR3 region: CATSRLAGGSYNEQFF. CDR3 nucleotides: TGTGCCACCTCGCGGCTAGCGGGAGGGTCCTACAATGAGCAGTTCTTC.

The chain combines TRBV12-3 or TRBV12-4 with TRBJ1-2; 7 bases map to TRBD1. The J segment lost 5 bases and the V segment lost 5 bases, leaving 2 bases of the junction unmatched. The CDR3 totals 12 residues. The CDR3 DNA reads TGTGCCAGCAGTCCGGGACAGTATGGCTACACCTTC. Amino acid sequence: CASSPGQYGYTF.

The chain has TRBV28 and TRBJ1-5, with 10 positions matching TRBD1. This CDR3 contains 15 residues. The germline V gene has CDR1 MDHEN and CDR2 SYDVKM. J gave up 6 bases and V 5 bases, and 7 bases lay outside the gene matches. CDR3 in DNA: TGTGCCAGCAGTCGGACAGGGGGTTCCGGTCAGCCCCAGCATTTT. Translating gives CASSRTGGSGQPQHF.

The rearrangement uses TRBV5-1 and TRBJ2-7, with 11 bases matching TRBD2. After removal of 4 bases from V and 7 bases from J, the junction contained 7 bases not matched to a gene. The CDR3 consists of 14 residues. The V gene's germline CDR1 is SGHRS and CDR2 YFSETQ. The CDR3 coding sequence is TGCGCCAGCAGCCACGGGACTAGCGGTGGGGAGCAGTACTTC. Protein sequence: CASSHGTSGGEQYF.

The chain is built from TRBV5-1 and TRBJ2-1, with D possibly TRBD1 on 6 matching bases. The CDR3 sequence is 14 residues long. The V gene's germline CDR1 is SGHRS and CDR2 YFSETQ. The ends were cut back, 3 bases at V and 10 bases at J, with 17 bases in the middle. The CDR3 spells CASSYVTPDREQFF. The CDR3 coding sequence is TGCGCCAGCAGCTACGTAACACCCGACAGGGAGCAGTTCTTC.

This chain links TRBV24-1 with TRBJ1-1; D is possibly TRBD1 (6 bases). CDR1 and CDR2 (germline): KGHDR, SFDVKD. This CDR3 is built from 14 residues. Trimming took off 2 bases at V and 4 bases at J, with 10 bases between the two ends. CDR3 DNA: TGTGCCACCAGTGATTCCGGGGGCGGCACTGAAGCTTTCTTT. This sequence encodes CATSDSGGGTEAFF.

The rearrangement links TRBV25-1 to TRBJ2-1; 12 bases fit TRBD2. The germline V gene has CDR1 MGHDK and CDR2 SYGVNS. The CDR3 has 14 amino acids. V gave up 2 bases and J gave up 10 bases; unmatched junction bases: 3. The CDR3 loop reads CASSERLAGEEQFF. CDR3 sequence (DNA): TGTGCCAGCAGTGAACGACTAGCGGGAGAAGAGCAGTTCTTC.

The chain couples TRBV12-3 or TRBV12-4 to TRBJ2-1, with 11 nucleotides matching TRBD2. Trimming took 6 bases from V and 5 from J; bases not matched to a gene: 3. This CDR3 is built from 14 residues. This CDR3 reads CASRTSGGNNEQFF. CDR3 DNA sequence: TGTGCCAGCAGAACTAGCGGGGGCAACAATGAGCAGTTCTTC.

CDR3 in DNA: TGCAGTGCTAGATCCCCGGGACAGGGGATAGTAGCCAACACCGGGGAGCTGTTTTTT. Translated: CSARSPGQGIVANTGELFF. The chain uses TRBV20-1 and TRBJ2-2, with 10 bases fitting TRBD1. V shed 2 bases and J 2 bases; nucleotides not matched to a gene: 14. The CDR3 extends over 19 amino acids. Germline lookup yields CDR1 DFQATT and CDR2 SNEGSKA (reference sequence).